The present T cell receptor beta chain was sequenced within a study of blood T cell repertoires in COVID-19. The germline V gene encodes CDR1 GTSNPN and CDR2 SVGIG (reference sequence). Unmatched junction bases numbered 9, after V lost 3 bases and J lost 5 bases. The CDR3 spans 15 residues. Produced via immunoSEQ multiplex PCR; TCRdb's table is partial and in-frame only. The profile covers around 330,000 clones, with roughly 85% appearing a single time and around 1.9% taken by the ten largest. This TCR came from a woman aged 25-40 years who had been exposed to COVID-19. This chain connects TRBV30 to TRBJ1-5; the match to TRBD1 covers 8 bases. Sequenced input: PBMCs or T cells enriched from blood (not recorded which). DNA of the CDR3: TGTGCCTGGAGCCTGACAGGGGCCACCTATCAGCCCCAGCATTTT. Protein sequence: CAWSLTGATYQPQHF.